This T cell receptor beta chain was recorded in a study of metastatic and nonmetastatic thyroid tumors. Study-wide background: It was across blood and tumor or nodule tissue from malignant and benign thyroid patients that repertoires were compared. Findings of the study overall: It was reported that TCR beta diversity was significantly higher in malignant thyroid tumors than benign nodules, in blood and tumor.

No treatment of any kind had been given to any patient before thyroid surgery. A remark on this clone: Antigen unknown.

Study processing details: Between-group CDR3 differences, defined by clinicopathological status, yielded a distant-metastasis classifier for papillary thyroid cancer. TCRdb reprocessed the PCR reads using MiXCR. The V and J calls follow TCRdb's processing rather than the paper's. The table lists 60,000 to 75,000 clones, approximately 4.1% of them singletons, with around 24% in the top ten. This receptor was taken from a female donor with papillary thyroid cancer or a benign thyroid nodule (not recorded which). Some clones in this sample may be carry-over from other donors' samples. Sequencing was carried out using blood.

This chain's CDR3 is CASSYQQFGVTEAFF. CDR3 in DNA: TGTGCCAGCAGTTATCAACAGTTCGGGGTCACTGAAGCTTTCTTT. This chain joins TRBV6-2 or TRBV6-3 and TRBJ1-1; the D is unclear. This CDR3 is built from 15 residues. Trimming cost V 3 bases and J 4 bases, with 15 bases left between them. In germline, CDR1 is MNHEY, CDR2 SVGEGT.